Each of the 18 T cell receptor beta chains below was sequenced from the same sample in a study of T cell changes during pregnancy in multiple sclerosis. The assay was immunoSEQ multiplex PCR, and TCRdb's table has in-frame clones only and misses some. Altogether around 42,000 clones are present, more than 85% being singletons, with the ten largest covering 0.5%. Specimen: CD4+ T cells from peripheral blood mononuclear cells, collected in the second trimester of pregnancy. All receptors derive from a female donor in good health, enrolled as a control in a pregnancy study.

The V and J genes are TRBV11-1 and TRBJ1-1; D is uncertain. Germline-derived CDR1 and CDR2 are SGHAT and FQDESV (reference sequence). This CDR3 has 14 residues. V lost 5 bases, J lost 1 base, and 11 bases lay in between. The DNA for the CDR3 is TGTGCCAGCAGCCGCCCGGGGAGGAACACTGAAGCTTTCTTT. Residues: CASSRPGRNTEAFF.

The CDR3 DNA follows: TGTGCCAGCAGCTTGGGGATTACTAGCGGGGGTTACAATGAGCAGTTCTTC. It codes for CASSLGITSGGYNEQFF. The chain is built from TRBV5-5 and TRBJ2-1; TRBD2 matches 11 bases. CDR1 is SGHKS, CDR2 YYEKEE, per germline (reference sequence). The length of the CDR3 is 17 residues. Trimming cost V 0 bases and J 4 bases; bases outside gene matches: 6.

The V and J genes are TRBV5-1 and TRBJ2-5, with 10 bases identical to TRBD1. The DNA end lines up better with TRBJ2-7; the J call may be wrong. Looked up from germline, CDR1 is SGHRS and CDR2 is YFSETQ. The CDR3 consists of 14 residues. CDR3 DNA sequence: TGCGCCAGCAGCTCCGGGACAGGGGAGGGCGAGCAGTACTTC. It codes for CASSSGTGEGEQYF.

This chain uses TRBV30 with TRBJ1-5; D is undetermined. V lost 2 bases and J lost 6, with 11 bases in between. The CDR3 runs 13 residues. Germline loops: CDR1 GTSNPN, CDR2 SVGIG (reference sequence). The chain's CDR3 is CAWSFGGGQPQHF. CDR3 coding DNA: TGTGCCTGGAGTTTTGGAGGTGGTCAGCCCCAGCATTTT.

The chain recombines TRBV5-1 with TRBJ2-1; 11 bases match TRBD1. This CDR3 has 15 residues. The trim removed 7 bases at V and 7 bases at J, leaving 10 bases unmatched. Germline CDR1 SGHRS, CDR2 YFSETQ. The CDR3 DNA reads as TGCGCCAGCGGCTGGGGACAGGGGGATCGGAATGAGCAGTTCTTC. Residues: CASGWGQGDRNEQFF.

This clone was detected only once. This chain links TRBV11-1 with TRBJ2-3, with D hard to call. Germline CDR1 reads SGHAT; CDR2 reads FQDESV (reference sequence). Trimming pared 2 bases from V and 4 bases from J, leaving 13 bases between. The CDR3 contains 15 residues. The CDR3 loop reads CASSLSAPIPDTQYF. The CDR3 DNA reads TGTGCCAGCAGCTTATCCGCCCCTATTCCAGATACGCAGTATTTT. The entire variable domain, with the rest obtained from reference TRBV11-1 and TRBJ2-3, is as follows: EAEVAQSPRYKITEKSQAVAFWCDPISGHATLYWYRQILGQGPELLVQFQDESVVDDSQLPKDRFSAERLKGVDSTLKIQPAELGDSAMYLCASSLSAPIPDTQYFGPGTRLTVL.

The J gene is TRBJ2-7, the V gene TRBV27; 11 bases align to TRBD2. Trimming took 2 bases from V and 2 from J; bases not matched to a gene: 5. The CDR3 is made up of 16 amino acids. Germline-derived CDR1 and CDR2 are MNHEY and SMNVEV (reference sequence). Here the CDR3 reads CASSLPLTSGTYEQYF. CDR3 nucleotides: TGTGCCAGCAGTTTACCTCTGACTAGCGGGACCTACGAGCAGTACTTC.

This chain uses TRBV11-3 with TRBJ2-1; D is undetermined. The germline gives CDR1 SGHNT, CDR2 YENEEA. V gave up 2 bases and J gave up 5 bases, with 7 bases separating them. The CDR3 loop spans 13 amino acids. CDR3 in DNA: TGTGCCAGCAGCTTACTAGGAGACAATGAGCAGTTCTTC. This encodes CASSLLGDNEQFF.

The chain employs TRBV21-1 and TRBJ2-2; the D segment call TRBD2 is taken from the table without a DNA check. TRBV21-1 is an annotated pseudogene. This CDR3 comprises 16 residues. The CDR3 nucleotides are TGTGCCAGCAGCTCCCTAGCGGGGTCAAACACCGGGGAGCTGTTTTTT. This sequence encodes CASSSLAGSNTGELFF.

This clone was seen more than once but under ten times. V and J are TRBV7-9 and TRBJ1-2, with 9 positions matching TRBD1. The V segment lost 5 bases and the J segment 8 bases; nucleotides outside the gene matches: 6. Germline lookup yields CDR1 SEHNR and CDR2 FQNEAQ (reference sequence). The length of the CDR3 is 13 residues. The CDR3 here is CASSPRTGEGYTF. CDR3 nucleotides: TGTGCCAGCAGCCCCCGGACAGGGGAGGGCTACACCTTC.

The chain combines TRBV7-9 with TRBJ2-3; 7 nucleotides match TRBD2. The V and J ends lost 3 bases and 0 bases, in that order; junction bases with no gene match: 6. The CDR3 sequence is 16 residues long. Germline CDR1 and CDR2: SEHNR and FQNEAQ (reference sequence). This CDR3 reads CASSFTGGSSTDTQYF. The CDR3 nucleotides are TGTGCCAGCAGCTTTACGGGGGGTTCTAGCACAGATACGCAGTATTTT.

The chain recombines TRBV14 with TRBJ1-5; 9 bases fit TRBD1. Germline lookup yields CDR1 SGHDN and CDR2 FVKESK. Germline trimming cut 6 bases from V and 3 bases from J; bases unmatched to any gene: 15. There are 18 residues in the CDR3. The CDR3 protein is CASRRYPGQGQHNQPQHF. The CDR3 DNA reads as TGTGCCAGCAGGCGATATCCGGGACAGGGTCAACACAATCAGCCCCAGCATTTT.

The chain employs TRBV6-1 and TRBJ2-3; the D gene is possibly TRBD2 (5 bases). From germline, CDR1 is MNHNS and CDR2 SASEGT. V was clipped by 8 bases and J by 2 bases, with 14 bases between them. CDR3 size: 14 residues. The CDR3 sequence: CASGVGITTDTQYF. The DNA of the CDR3 is TGTGCCAGCGGGGTCGGGATCACCACAGATACGCAGTATTTT.

The V and J genes are TRBV5-4 and TRBJ1-4; D unclear. Deletions cut 0 bases from V and 11 bases from J, with 17 bases between. CDR1 is SGHNT, CDR2 YYREEE, per germline (reference sequence). The CDR3 is 15 residues long. The CDR3 region has the DNA TGTGCCAGCAGCTTGGTCGGTCCGGCGGCGGGGAAACTGTTTTTT. Protein product: CASSLVGPAAGKLFF.

The chain uses TRBV6-6 and TRBJ1-3; D perhaps matches TRBD1 (5 bases). This CDR3 comprises 11 residues. The V end lost 4 bases, the J end lost 8 bases, and 6 bases lay between the germline ends. The germline gives CDR1 MNHNY, CDR2 SVGAGI (reference sequence). The CDR3 is CASSLGDTIYF. The CDR3 coding sequence is TGTGCCAGCAGTTTAGGGGACACCATATATTTT.

The rearrangement links TRBV5-1 to TRBJ2-3; 11 nucleotides line up with TRBD1. In germline, CDR1 is SGHRS, CDR2 YFSETQ. The length of the CDR3 is 15 residues. The trim removed 4 bases at V and 6 bases at J, leaving 7 bases unmatched. CDR3 DNA: TGCGCCAGCAGCCGGGACAGGGGGTCTGCGGATACGCAGTATTTT. As protein: CASSRDRGSADTQYF.

This clone was recorded only once. The CDR3 protein is CASSPQSVNNQPQHF. CDR3 in DNA: TGTGCCAGCTCACCACAGTCAGTCAACAATCAGCCCCAGCATTTT. J is TRBJ1-5 and V is TRBV18, with D uncertain. CDR1 KGHSH and CDR2 LQKENI come from the germline V gene. The V end lost 1 base, the J end lost 3 bases, and 10 bases lay between the germline ends. The CDR3 contains 15 residues.

The chain carries TRBV30 and TRBJ1-1, with no clear D. Germline V gene lookup returns CDR1 GTSNPN and CDR2 SVGIG (reference sequence). CDR3 length: 11 residues. V was shortened by 5 bases and J by 10 bases, with 14 bases between the two germline ends. The CDR3 DNA reads as TGTGCCTGGTCCCTAGGTTTTGGAGCTTTCTTT. This translates into CAWSLGFGAFF.